Following are 27 T cell receptor beta chains from one sample sequenced in a study of PD-L1 blockade in urothelial cancer. As for time point: peripheral blood 6 weeks after treatment start. Some clones are missing from TCRdb's copy, which holds only in-frame ones; the method was immunoSEQ multiplex PCR. Among tens of thousands of clones, 79% were seen once, and the ten largest hold about 3.7%. The specimen comprised PBMCs, sampled around atezolizumab (anti-PD-L1) treatment. These receptors were taken from a man between 70 and 80 years old with urothelial cancer.

As DNA, the CDR3 is TGTGCCAGCAGTGAGGGACTAGCGGGTAGCTCCTACAATGAGCAGTTCTTC. This sequence encodes CASSEGLAGSSYNEQFF. The rearrangement uses TRBV2 and TRBJ2-1; 12 bases are shared with TRBD2. The CDR3 sequence is 17 residues long. Per the germline V gene, CDR1 is SNHLY and CDR2 is FYNNEI. V shed 3 bases and J 0 bases; nucleotides not matched to a gene: 3.

This chain connects TRBV7-3 to TRBJ2-6, with D unclear. Germline V gene data show CDR1 as SGHTA and CDR2 as FQGTGA. The CDR3 totals 15 residues. Trimming stripped 2 bases from V and 0 bases from J, with 5 bases between. CDR3 protein: CASSLSGSGANVLTF. The CDR3 DNA reads TGTGCCAGCAGCTTATCAGGCTCTGGGGCCAACGTCCTGACTTTC. Looking up the rest from reference TRBV7-3 and TRBJ2-6 gives the full variable domain: GAGVSQTPSNKVTEKGKYVELRCDPISGHTALYWYRQSLGQGPEFLIYFQGTGAADDSGLPNDRFFAVRPEGSVSTLKIQRTERGDSAVYLCASSLSGSGANVLTFGAGSRLTVL.

The chain combines TRBV10-3 with TRBJ2-7; D perhaps matches TRBD1 (6 bases). Per the germline V gene, CDR1 is ENHRY and CDR2 is SYGVKD. The CDR3 length is 15 residues. Trimming pared 2 bases from V and 3 bases from J, leaving 14 bases between. The CDR3: CAISEPNTGIYEQYF. Here the CDR3 DNA reads TGTGCCATCAGTGAGCCGAACACAGGGATCTACGAGCAGTACTTC.

The chain employs TRBV6-1 and TRBJ2-7; 11 bases are a match to TRBD2. Germline V lookup: CDR1 MNHNS, CDR2 SASEGT. The CDR3 contains 15 residues. The J segment lost 4 bases and the V segment lost 10 bases, leaving 12 bases of the junction unmatched. Here the CDR3 reads CAISSTGTSGYEQYF. The CDR3 region has the DNA TGTGCCATCTCCTCTACCGGGACTAGCGGTTACGAGCAGTACTTC.

The chain links TRBV9 to TRBJ2-5; 12 nucleotides align to TRBD2. J was trimmed by 2 bases and V by 0 bases; bases with no gene match: 5. This CDR3 spans 17 amino acids. Per the germline V gene, CDR1 is SGDLS and CDR2 is YYNGEE. The CDR3 region has the DNA TGTGCCAGCAGCGTAGCTCTAGCGGGGGGGAGGCAAGAGACCCAGTACTTC. Amino acids: CASSVALAGGRQETQYF.

V is TRBV30 and J is TRBJ2-3, with 13 bases identical to TRBD2. CDR1 and CDR2 (germline): GTSNPN, SVGIG (reference sequence). The CDR3 runs 15 residues. V gave up 5 bases and J gave up 2 bases; unmatched junction bases: 4. DNA for the CDR3: TGTGCCTGGGGGGGACTAGCGGGAATCACAGATACGCAGTATTTT. Residues: CAWGGLAGITDTQYF.

The table lists this clone with a count of one. The rearrangement joins TRBV2 to TRBJ1-2; 7 nucleotides agree with TRBD1. CDR1 is SNHLY and CDR2 is FYNNEI in the germline V gene. J lost 1 base, V lost 4 bases, and 3 bases had no gene match. CDR3 size: 14 residues. The CDR3 region has the DNA TGTGCCAGCAGTGGCCGGGACAGTAACTATGGCTACACCTTC. Encoded protein: CASSGRDSNYGYTF.

The chain uses TRBV19 and TRBJ1-4; D gene ambiguous. The CDR3 loop spans 15 amino acids. CDR1 is LNHDA, CDR2 SQIVND, per germline (reference sequence). V lost 5 bases, J lost 2 bases, and 12 bases lay in between. The CDR3 coding sequence is TGTGCCAGTAGTCCCGCCGTTGGCACTAATGAAAAACTGTTTTTT. This encodes CASSPAVGTNEKLFF.

The V gene is TRBV11-2, the J gene TRBJ1-4, with TRBD1 as a possible D gene (5 bases). The ends were cut back, 5 bases at V and 0 bases at J, with 13 bases in the middle. CDR1 and CDR2 (germline): SGHAT, FQNNGV. The CDR3 covers 16 residues. Here the CDR3 DNA reads TGTGCCAGCAGCCCACGTGGGGACTCAACTAATGAAAAACTGTTTTTT. Its protein is CASSPRGDSTNEKLFF.

This clone was seen once. This chain connects TRBV5-6 to TRBJ2-3; 9 nucleotides agree with TRBD2. Germline CDR1 is SGHDT and CDR2 is YYEEEE. The V and J ends lost 0 bases and 0 bases, in that order; junction bases with no gene match: 8. This CDR3 has 18 amino acids. The CDR3 reads CASSLAYSGSASTDTQYF. The DNA for the CDR3 is TGTGCCAGCAGCTTGGCGTATAGCGGGAGCGCTAGCACAGATACGCAGTATTTT.

CDR3 sequence reads: CASSEGAGRGYTF. The CDR3 DNA follows: TGTGCCAGTAGTGAGGGGGCAGGTCGGGGCTACACCTTC. The J gene is TRBJ1-2, the V gene TRBV19; 7 bases fit TRBD1. Per the germline V gene, CDR1 is LNHDA and CDR2 is SQIVND (reference sequence). The CDR3 is 13 amino acids. The junction had 8 bases not matched to a gene; V was cut back by 5 bases and J by 8 bases.

This rearrangement joins TRBV19 to TRBJ1-5, with 11 positions matching TRBD1. V was clipped by 9 bases and J by 0 bases; unmatched bases: 7. CDR1 is LNHDA and CDR2 is SQIVND in the germline V gene (reference sequence). The CDR3 is 16 residues long. The CDR3 DNA reads TGTGCCAGCCGGCGGGACAGGGGGTTTAGCAATCAGCCCCAGCATTTT. Amino acid sequence: CASRRDRGFSNQPQHF.

The chain is built from TRBV5-5 and TRBJ2-7; 7 positions agree with TRBD1. V trimming: 1 base; J trimming: 6 bases; junction bases outside the gene matches: 4. Germline V gene lookup returns CDR1 SGHKS and CDR2 YYEKEE (reference sequence). The CDR3 covers 13 residues. CDR3 nucleotide sequence: TGTGCCAGCAGCTTGACAGGGGACGGCGAGCAGTACTTC. It yields the protein CASSLTGDGEQYF.

This clone was detected once. V gene TRBV7-2 combines with J gene TRBJ2-7; 8 bases match TRBD1. The germline V gene encodes CDR1 SGHTA and CDR2 FQGNSA. The CDR3 is 14 amino acids. V dropped 2 bases and J dropped 5; count of bases not matched to a gene: 5. As DNA, the CDR3 is TGTGCCAGCAGCTTACAGGGGGCTATCCACGAGCAGTACTTC. Translated: CASSLQGAIHEQYF.

V usage is TRBV6-5 and J usage is TRBJ2-1, with TRBD1 matching over 9 bases. CDR1 MNHEY and CDR2 SVGAGI come from the germline V gene. V trimming: 0 bases; J trimming: 7 bases; junction bases outside the gene matches: 7. The CDR3 length is 16 residues. Written as DNA, the CDR3 is TGTGCCAGCAGTTACTCACTCGGACAGGGGAGGAATGAGCAGTTCTTC. It translates to CASSYSLGQGRNEQFF.

The chain uses TRBV5-1 and TRBJ2-2, with no clear D. Germline assignment: CDR1 SGHRS and CDR2 YFSETQ. V lost 1 base and J lost 1, with 8 bases in between. The CDR3 length is 15 residues. CDR3 amino acids: CASSLLAVNTGELFF. DNA of the CDR3: TGCGCCAGCAGCTTGTTGGCAGTGAACACCGGGGAGCTGTTTTTT.

V and J are TRBV10-3 and TRBJ1-1, with 7 bases matching TRBD1. V shed 6 bases and J 1 base; nucleotides not matched to a gene: 2. Germline V gives CDR1 ENHRY, CDR2 SYGVKD. This CDR3 has 13 residues. CDR3 region: CAISGQENTEAFF. The CDR3 coding sequence is TGTGCCATCAGCGGACAGGAGAACACTGAAGCTTTCTTT.

The rearrangement links TRBV12-5 to TRBJ2-7; D remains unclear. Deletions cut 2 bases from V and 3 bases from J, with 8 bases between. The CDR3 consists of 13 residues. Germline assignment: CDR1 LGHNT and CDR2 FRNRAP. CDR3 region: CASGLYGGYEQYF. The CDR3 DNA follows: TGTGCTAGTGGTTTGTATGGCGGCTACGAGCAGTACTTC.

The chain uses TRBV5-1 and TRBJ2-5; tentatively, D is TRBD1 (5 bases). The V and J ends lost 0 bases and 0 bases respectively, with 6 bases between them. Germline lookup yields CDR1 SGHRS and CDR2 YFSETQ. The CDR3 loop spans 14 amino acids. The CDR3 spells CASSLEGYQETQYF. The CDR3 bases are TGCGCCAGCAGCTTGGAGGGGTACCAAGAGACCCAGTACTTC. The entire variable domain, with the rest obtained from reference TRBV5-1 and TRBJ2-5, is as follows: KAGVTQTPRYLIKTRGQQVTLSCSPISGHRSVSWYQQTPGQGLQFLFEYFSETQRNKGNFPGRFSGRQFSNSRSEMNVSTLELGDSALYLCASSLEGYQETQYFGPGTRLLVL.

The chain is built from TRBV4-2 and TRBJ2-5, with TRBD1 identical over 7 bases. J lost 1 base, V lost 5 bases, and 7 bases had no gene match. The CDR3 loop spans 15 amino acids. Germline V gene sequence: CDR1 LGHNA, CDR2 YNFKEQ. This chain's CDR3 is CASSRTWTGQETQYF. The DNA for the CDR3 is TGTGCCAGCAGCAGAACCTGGACAGGCCAAGAGACCCAGTACTTC.

CDR3 protein: CASSDNRGEQYF. In DNA form, the CDR3 reads TGTGCCAGCAGTGATAACAGGGGCGAGCAGTACTTC. The chain is built from TRBV2 and TRBJ2-7, with 7 nucleotides matching TRBD1. The germline V gene has CDR1 SNHLY and CDR2 FYNNEI. With 3 bases clipped from V and 6 bases from J, the junction kept 2 bases outside the gene matches. This CDR3 region has 12 residues.

The chain couples TRBV5-1 to TRBJ2-3, with TRBD1 identical over 9 bases. This CDR3 spans 15 amino acids. The V and J ends lost 7 bases and 0 bases, in that order; junction bases with no gene match: 6. Germline values: CDR1 SGHRS, CDR2 YFSETQ. The CDR3: CASRDRASSTDTQYF. In DNA, the CDR3 is TGCGCCAGCCGGGACAGGGCGTCTAGCACAGATACGCAGTATTTT.

This clone was seen a few times. The chain links TRBV4-2 to TRBJ1-5; possible D gene TRBD1, 5 bases. This CDR3 has 15 amino acids. The V end was cut by 0 bases, the J end by 4 bases, with 10 bases between. CDR1 LGHNA and CDR2 YNFKEQ come from the germline V gene. The CDR3 loop reads CASSQDLRVNQPQHF. CDR3 nucleotide sequence: TGTGCCAGCAGCCAAGACCTCAGGGTGAATCAGCCCCAGCATTTT.

The chain links TRBV11-3 to TRBJ2-1; D is perhaps TRBD1 (5 bases). The CDR3 is made up of 15 amino acids. V dropped 5 bases and J dropped 3 bases, with 14 bases sitting between them. From germline, CDR1 is SGHNT and CDR2 YENEEA. CDR3 DNA sequence: TGTGCCAGCAGCCCCCCCCAGGGCTTCTACAATGAGCAGTTCTTC. It translates to CASSPPQGFYNEQFF.

The CDR3: CASRGQGELSGYTF. The CDR3 nucleotides are TGTGCCAGTAGAGGACAGGGGGAACTAAGTGGCTACACCTTC. The chain links TRBV19 to TRBJ1-2; 10 nucleotides line up with TRBD1. Per the germline V gene, CDR1 is LNHDA and CDR2 is SQIVND (reference sequence). Trimming removed 6 bases from V and 7 bases from J; junction bases left unmatched: 8. The CDR3 has 14 residues.

The chain couples TRBV2 to TRBJ2-1; 9 nucleotides align to TRBD2. The germline V gene encodes CDR1 SNHLY and CDR2 FYNNEI. The V segment lost 0 bases and the J segment 7 bases; nucleotides outside the gene matches: 4. The CDR3 is 15 residues long. The CDR3 nucleotides read TGTGCCAGCAGTGAAGCTGGGCTAGCGGGGAATGAGCAGTTCTTC. This codes for CASSEAGLAGNEQFF.

V is TRBV5-6 and J is TRBJ2-7, with TRBD2 identical over 7 bases. Trimming cost V 4 bases and J 5 bases; bases outside gene matches: 12. The CDR3 is 15 residues long. Germline-derived CDR1 and CDR2 are SGHDT and YYEEEE. The CDR3 loop reads CASSGRGRGLNEQYF. In DNA, the CDR3 is TGTGCCAGCAGCGGGCGTGGGCGGGGGTTGAACGAGCAGTACTTC.